A selection of T cell receptor beta chains follows, all from one sample in a study of identical twins. TCRdb redid the calling of the 5' RACE reads with MiXCR, one entry per CDR3 protein. The table has 200,000 to 250,000 distinct CDR3 sequences, approximately 7% seen once. These data are also associated with another study on yellow fever vaccine responses in identical twins.

The sample consisted of memory (CD45RO+) T cells sorted from blood. The receptor source for this set is a woman in her late teens or twenties in good health. CDR3s include the opening cysteine and the closing phenylalanine or tryptophan.

v_gene: TRBV15; j_gene: TRBJ2-1; CDR3aa: CATSSGSESSYNEQFF
v_gene: TRBV28; j_gene: TRBJ2-1; CDR3aa: CASSLSTKLGEQFF
v_gene: TRBV6-1; j_gene: TRBJ1-1; CDR3aa: CASTNSPMNTEAFF
v_gene: TRBV5-1; j_gene: TRBJ2-5; CDR3aa: CASSVQPGQQETQYF
v_gene: TRBV12-3/TRBV12-4; j_gene: TRBJ2-2; CDR3aa: CASSTDRRGTGELFF
v_gene: TRBV5-6; j_gene: TRBJ2-1; CDR3aa: CASSLGSTGPQNNEQFF
v_gene: TRBV20-1; j_gene: TRBJ2-3; CDR3aa: CSARGTSGGDTQYF
v_gene: TRBV15; j_gene: TRBJ2-3; CDR3aa: CATGRGQGVTDTQYF
v_gene: TRBV18; j_gene: TRBJ1-4; CDR3aa: CASSPWQGREKLFF
v_gene: TRBV12-3/TRBV12-4; j_gene: TRBJ2-5; CDR3aa: CASRPGQGAQKTQYF
v_gene: TRBV11-2; j_gene: TRBJ2-2; CDR3aa: CASNRVAGELFF
v_gene: TRBV20-1; j_gene: TRBJ2-7; CDR3aa: CSARDGRVDYEQYF
v_gene: TRBV14; j_gene: TRBJ2-1; CDR3aa: CASSLSYGSNEQFF
v_gene: TRBV15; j_gene: TRBJ2-2; CDR3aa: CATSRGDGDTGELFF
v_gene: TRBV29-1; j_gene: TRBJ2-7; CDR3aa: CSVVDGGLYEQYF
v_gene: TRBV5-6; j_gene: TRBJ2-7; CDR3aa: CASSKQPRRGRVSYEQYF
v_gene: TRBV9; j_gene: TRBJ1-1; CDR3aa: CASSPQGPFTEAFF
v_gene: TRBV25-1; j_gene: TRBJ1-2; CDR3aa: CASNQGSYGYTF
v_gene: TRBV29-1; j_gene: TRBJ1-1; CDR3aa: CSAQTGNTEAFF
v_gene: TRBV12-3/TRBV12-4; j_gene: TRBJ2-7; CDR3aa: CATALAGYEQYF
v_gene: TRBV12-3/TRBV12-4; j_gene: TRBJ1-1; CDR3aa: CASSLGTKNTEAFF
v_gene: TRBV10-2; j_gene: TRBJ1-4; CDR3aa: CASRQGVQEKLFF
v_gene: TRBV11-1; j_gene: TRBJ2-6; CDR3aa: CASSPWTGGTSGANVLTF
v_gene: TRBV7-6; j_gene: TRBJ1-5; CDR3aa: CASSVYSNQPQHF
v_gene: TRBV5-1; j_gene: TRBJ2-5; CDR3aa: CASGEGGPETQYF
v_gene: TRBV6-1; j_gene: TRBJ2-5; CDR3aa: CASRLDRVETQYF
v_gene: TRBV3-1; j_gene: TRBJ2-6; CDR3aa: CASSPGGRNSGANVLTF
v_gene: TRBV29-1; j_gene: TRBJ1-1; CDR3aa: CSAPGEGRTEAFF
v_gene: TRBV3-1; j_gene: TRBJ1-4; CDR3aa: CASSTNRAGSKKLFF
v_gene: TRBV4-2; j_gene: TRBJ1-5; CDR3aa: CASSQGAQGASNQPQHF
v_gene: TRBV29-1; j_gene: TRBJ1-2; CDR3aa: CSVEKSGPNFYGYTF
v_gene: TRBV28; j_gene: TRBJ2-6; CDR3aa: CASSLVDGANVLTF
v_gene: TRBV7-9; j_gene: TRBJ2-1; CDR3aa: CASSYGTTSEQFF
v_gene: TRBV27; j_gene: TRBJ1-6; CDR3aa: CASSVPEKGSPLHF
v_gene: TRBV20-1; j_gene: TRBJ2-2; CDR3aa: CSASQGGTGELFF
v_gene: TRBV19; j_gene: TRBJ1-3; CDR3aa: CASSRMGVISGNTIYF
v_gene: TRBV3-1; j_gene: TRBJ2-7; CDR3aa: CAICGASSSGASYEQYF
v_gene: TRBV7-9; j_gene: TRBJ1-1; CDR3aa: CASSFLARGNTEAFF
v_gene: TRBV5-6; j_gene: TRBJ1-6; CDR3aa: CASSRVQGALHF
v_gene: TRBV28; j_gene: TRBJ2-1; CDR3aa: CASRPRGLLNNEQFF
v_gene: TRBV12-3/TRBV12-4; j_gene: TRBJ2-1; CDR3aa: CASSLVRGLALTYSEQFF
v_gene: TRBV12-3/TRBV12-4; j_gene: TRBJ2-6; CDR3aa: CASSFPQGKSGANVLTF
v_gene: TRBV24-1; j_gene: TRBJ2-5; CDR3aa: CATSDLPSETQYF
v_gene: TRBV15; j_gene: TRBJ1-2; CDR3aa: CATSRTAGPYYGYTF
v_gene: TRBV7-6; j_gene: TRBJ2-7; CDR3aa: CASSPSLGPSYEQYF
v_gene: TRBV7-9; j_gene: TRBJ2-1; CDR3aa: CASSLEGISYNEQFF